The 14 T cell receptor beta chains below all came from one sample that was sequenced in a study of blood T cells in healthy people across ages. Then a second PCR, running about 7 to 11 cycles, was carried out with a sample-barcoded 5' primer and a J-beta primer mix. TCRdb independently ran MiXCR on the 5' RACE reads; one entry per CDR3 protein. The data contain around 1,900,000 distinct CDR3 sequences, around 40% of them singletons. The sequenced sample consisted of blood. The origin of the receptors is a human donor in good health.

On this clonotype: The junction and the germline gene differ at one end; a read error may be behind it. The rearrangement joins TRBV7-2 to TRBJ2-5; no definite D call. This CDR3 contains 13 residues. Looked up from germline, CDR1 is SGHTA and CDR2 is FQGNSA. DNA for the CDR3: TGTGCCGGCAGCTTGGGCCATCCCCAGGCCCAGTACTTC. It codes for CAGSLGHPQAQYF.

This clonotype was observed once. The chain is built from TRBV27 and TRBJ2-1; D tentatively fits TRBD1 or TRBD2 (5 bases each). The V end lost 3 bases, the J end lost 10 bases, and 19 bases lay between the germline ends. This CDR3 contains 15 residues. Germline CDR1 reads MNHEY; CDR2 reads SMNVEV (reference sequence). The CDR3 sequence: CASSFGGESSYEQFF. The CDR3 nucleotides are TGTGCCAGCAGTTTTGGGGGAGAGAGCTCCTACGAGCAGTTCTTC.

V and J are TRBV7-2 and TRBJ1-2; no definite D call. The CDR3 is 12 amino acids. V dropped 8 bases and J dropped 4 bases, with 11 bases sitting between them. CDR1 SGHTA and CDR2 FQGNSA come from the germline V gene. The CDR3 DNA follows: TGTGCCAGCGGCGATTATTTCTATGGCTACACCTTC. Its translation is CASGDYFYGYTF.

The CDR3 protein is CASSQAGQYYGYTF. The CDR3 region has the DNA TGCGCCAGCAGCCAAGCGGGACAATACTATGGCTACACCTTC. This chain uses TRBV10-2 with TRBJ1-2; D is possibly TRBD1 (6 bases). Trimming stripped 6 bases from V and 3 bases from J, with 14 bases between. The CDR3 runs 14 residues. CDR1 is WSHSY, CDR2 SAAADI, per germline.

This clonotype was counted once. The chain's CDR3 is CSAKPGTEEDTQYF. DNA for the CDR3: TGCAGTGCTAAGCCAGGGACCGAGGAAGATACGCAGTATTTT. The V gene is TRBV20-1, the J gene TRBJ2-3; D may be TRBD1 or TRBD2 (5 bases each). V lost 4 bases and J 5 bases, leaving 16 bases between the germline ends. The CDR3 is 14 residues long. Germline CDR1 DFQATT, CDR2 SNEGSKA (reference sequence).

About this clonotype itself: A clone one base away is much larger, so this may be a read error. The genes are TRBV3-1 and TRBJ2-7; the D gene could be TRBD1 or TRBD2 (5 bases each). CDR1 is LGHDT, CDR2 YNNKEL, per germline (reference sequence). The length of the CDR3 is 12 residues. The V and J ends lost 3 bases and 5 bases respectively, with 8 bases between them. CDR3 protein: CASSHGTHEQYF. As DNA, the CDR3 is TGTGCCAGCAGCCACGGGACCCACGAGCAGTACTTC.

The genes are TRBV20-1 and TRBJ1-5; 7 bases are a match to TRBD1. Germline V CDR1 and CDR2: DFQATT, SNEGSKA (reference sequence). The junction had 13 bases not matched to a gene; V was cut back by 6 bases and J by 5 bases. This CDR3 is 15 amino acids long. CDR3 sequence reads: CSARFNTGEDQPQHF. The CDR3 coding sequence is TGCAGTGCCCGCTTTAACACAGGGGAGGATCAGCCCCAGCATTTT.

V gene TRBV20-1 combines with J gene TRBJ2-4; 9 bases map to TRBD2. The DNA end lines up better with TRBJ2-7; the J call may be wrong. CDR1 is DFQATT, CDR2 SNEGSKA, per germline (reference sequence). This CDR3 has 17 amino acids. This chain's CDR3 is CSAPPSHLAGTPYEQYF. CDR3 coding DNA: TGCAGTGCGCCTCCATCTCATCTAGCGGGGACCCCCTACGAGCAGTACTTC.

The table lists this clonotype with a few counts. This chain uses TRBV19 with TRBJ2-4; D call uncertain. Germline V CDR1 and CDR2: LNHDA, SQIVND (reference sequence). Trimming shortened V by 6 bases and J by 13 bases, and 13 bases separated the two germline ends. This CDR3 contains 11 residues. CDR3 region: CASSLGSGQYF. The CDR3 DNA reads as TGTGCCAGTAGCCTCGGATCAGGACAGTACTTC.

The chain couples TRBV20-1 to TRBJ1-2; D gene uncertain. There are 13 residues in the CDR3. Germline-derived CDR1 and CDR2 are DFQATT and SNEGSKA (reference sequence). The V end was cut by 3 bases, the J end by 7 bases, with 15 bases between. This CDR3 reads CSARDEVSVGYTF. CDR3 nucleotide sequence: TGCAGTGCTAGGGATGAGGTTAGCGTTGGCTACACCTTC.

V usage is TRBV20-1 and J usage is TRBJ2-7; perhaps TRBD1 as D (6 bases). The germline CDR1 and CDR2 sequences are DFQATT and SNEGSKA (reference sequence). This CDR3 spans 13 amino acids. Trimming left V 5 bases short and J 5 bases short, with 16 bases between. CDR3 bases: TGCAGTGCTGGGTGGGCAGGGGAGCACGAGCAGTACTTC. Its translation: CSAGWAGEHEQYF.

The chain links TRBV7-2 to TRBJ2-7; no definite D call. CDR1 and CDR2 from the germline V gene are SGHTA and FQGNSA. This CDR3 is 12 amino acids long. Trimming removed 2 bases from V and 4 bases from J, with 6 bases in between. In nucleotides, the CDR3 is TGTGCCAGCAGCTTAATGAAATACGAGCAGTACTTC. Translated: CASSLMKYEQYF.

The rearrangement links TRBV5-1 to TRBJ1-2; no clear D gene. The ends were cut back, 3 bases at V and 4 bases at J, with 13 bases in the middle. The CDR3 has 14 amino acids. Germline V gene sequence: CDR1 SGHRS, CDR2 YFSETQ. The CDR3 is CASSSGSDTYGYTF. The CDR3 region has the DNA TGCGCCAGCAGCTCTGGATCCGATACCTATGGCTACACCTTC.

This chain uses TRBV27 with TRBJ2-1; TRBD2 agrees at 7 bases. The germline gives CDR1 MNHEY, CDR2 SMNVEV (reference sequence). CDR3 size: 13 residues. The ends lost 4 bases at V and 7 bases at J; junction bases unmatched: 4. In DNA, the CDR3 is TGTGCCAGCAGTTCCGCGGGAGTGAATGAGCAGTTCTTC. This sequence encodes CASSSAGVNEQFF.